This TCR beta chain appears in the sequencing data of a study of blood T cell repertoires in COVID-19 (dated by TCRdb to about 2020). Study-wide context: The collaborator samples originated in the United States, Italy and Spain and spanned the acute and convalescent phases of COVID-19. The material from the prospective study consisted of cDNA or gDNA derived from T cells, B-cell-depleted T cells, or PBMCs. The dataset comprised deeply sampled blood TCRbeta repertoires from subjects exposed to, actively infected with, or recovered from COVID-19. The repertoires were made available in a free public database intended to serve as a resource for research on the immune response to SARS-CoV-2. Samples came from the ongoing ImmuneRACE study (first 160 participants) plus 1,254 subjects from 6 global collaborators. Nearly every sample came with metadata listing a de-identified subject ID, COVID-19 status, age in years and sex. Where available, HLA class I and class II types were obtained from metadata supplied by the sample provider rather than from assay-based typing. Overall results and qualifications from the work: How much clinical and demographic metadata was included differed by source and by participant, and the metadata was provided uncurated.

The CDR3 has 18 amino acids, counting the end cysteine and phenylalanine. The DNA shown is the 54-base CDR3, in frame from base 1. Via the germline V gene, CDR1 is LGHNA and CDR2 YNFKEQ. V is trimmed back by 0 bases and J by 2 bases, and the junction contains 8 bases that no gene match accounts for. Points on this clone: What this receptor recognizes is not known. No quality values exist for individual bases; no much larger clone is one base distant.

Each collaborating institution followed its own protocols to collect whole blood in K2EDTA tubes. For TCRbeta analysis, collaborator samples were shipped as frozen whole blood, as isolated PBMCs, or as DNA extracted from either sample type. TCRbeta CDR3 regions were amplified from genomic DNA by means of the immunoSEQ Assay, a bias-controlled multiplex PCR. As for how the authors treated the data: The number of nucleated cells in each sample was estimated by amplification of reference gene primers within the assay. To quantify the absolute abundance of each unique TCRbeta CDR3 rearrangement, sequence reads were collapsed and filtered. For each sample, productive Simpson clonality was calculated as the square root of Simpson's diversity index across productive rearrangements. TCRdb stores this immuneACCESS table with in-frame sequences only. Part of the clones is absent; in the studies checked, under half of the shortfall reflects unresolved V genes, and no reason is known for the rest. V and J calls and clone size are copied from that table; D and trimming were computed from the DNA. The sample table records some 75,000 clones; nearly 90% of these occur just once. The top ten constitute around 2.7% of the sample.

This sequence uses TRBV4-2 and TRBJ2-7, and TRBD2 matches 12 of the central bases. Specimen: peripheral blood. This receptor was taken from a man in his sixties or seventies with active or convalescent COVID-19. CDR3 reads: CASSQDNPTSGSPYEQYF. The DNA is as follows: TGTGCCAGCAGCCAAGATAATCCGACTAGCGGGAGCCCCTACGAGCAGTACTTC.